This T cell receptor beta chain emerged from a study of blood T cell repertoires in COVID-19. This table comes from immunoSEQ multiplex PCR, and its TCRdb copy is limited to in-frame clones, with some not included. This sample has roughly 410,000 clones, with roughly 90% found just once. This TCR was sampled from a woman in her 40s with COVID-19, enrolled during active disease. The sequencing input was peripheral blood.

CDR3 loop: CASSLPVRLYEQYF. CDR3 DNA: TGTGCCAGCTCCCTTCCGGTACGCCTCTACGAGCAGTACTTC. This chain connects TRBV21-1 to TRBJ2-7; TRBD2 was called by the table and not checked on the DNA. TRBV21-1 is annotated as a pseudogene. The CDR3 contains 14 residues.